The 7 T cell receptor beta chains below were found in one sample sequenced in a study of T-cell reconstitution after alpha-beta-depleted transplantation in children. Unique molecular identifiers were used in preparing the TCRbeta library. Each CDR3 protein is one row after TCRdb ran MiXCR on the PCR reads. Of about 440,000 distinct CDR3 sequences listed, over 40% are singletons. Here the sequenced sample was PBMCs, taken before TCRalphabeta/CD19-depleted stem cell transplant. All receptors come from a girl aged 2 to 9 with aplastic anemia, due to receive a stem cell transplant.

This chain joins TRBV7-3 and TRBJ2-7; maybe TRBD1 (6 bases). Trimming removed 2 bases from V and 6 bases from J, with 17 bases in between. Germline loops: CDR1 SGHTA, CDR2 FQGTGA. The CDR3 is 15 residues long. The CDR3 spells CASSLGGLDSTEQYF. As DNA, the CDR3 is TGTGCCAGCAGCTTAGGGGGCCTCGACTCTACCGAGCAGTACTTC.

This clonotype has just a few counts. V and J are TRBV14 and TRBJ2-7; 12 nucleotides agree with TRBD2. With V trimmed by 0 bases and J by 9 bases, 0 bases remained unmatched. Per germline, CDR1 SGHDN and CDR2 FVKESK. This CDR3 region has 13 residues. This chain's CDR3 is CASSQEGLAGQYF. The CDR3 region has the DNA TGTGCCAGCAGCCAAGAGGGACTAGCGGGGCAGTACTTC.

This clonotype was seen a few times. Relative to the germline gene, one junction end is altered; a read error may explain this. The chain couples TRBV7-7 to TRBJ2-3; D call uncertain. The CDR3 extends over 15 amino acids. Germline CDR1 and CDR2: SSHAT and FNYEAQ (reference sequence). The CDR3 is CASSFRRSSTDTQYF. The CDR3 DNA sequence: TGTGCTAGCAGCTTCAGGCGGTCTAGCACAGATACGCAGTATTTT. The variable domain in full, with the rest retrieved from reference TRBV7-7 and TRBJ2-3, is GAGVSQSPRYKVTKRGQDVTLRCDPISSHATLYWYQQALGQGPEFLTYFNYEAQPDKSGLPSDRFSAERPEGSISTLTIQRTEQRDSAMYRCASSFRRSSTDTQYFGPGTRLTVL.

This clonotype was detected only a few times. The chain employs TRBV5-1 and TRBJ2-7; D unresolved. CDR1 and CDR2 (germline): SGHRS, YFSETQ. The CDR3 totals 13 residues. V lost 3 bases and J lost 0, with 7 bases in between. DNA of the CDR3: TGCGCCAGCAGCTCCCTAGGCTCCTACGAGCAGTACTTC. This sequence encodes CASSSLGSYEQYF.

This chain joins TRBV10-3 and TRBJ1-4; 9 bases agree with TRBD1. The V segment lost 0 bases and the J segment 7 bases; nucleotides outside the gene matches: 3. CDR1 ENHRY and CDR2 SYGVKD come from the germline V gene. This CDR3 has 15 residues. CDR3 bases: TGTGCCATCAGTGAGTCGATGGGACAGGGTGAAAAACTGTTTTTT. It yields the protein CAISESMGQGEKLFF.

This clonotype was picked up a small number of times. This chain joins TRBV28 and TRBJ2-7; TRBD1 matches at 10 bases. The CDR3 sequence is 13 residues long. Unmatched junction bases numbered 4, after V lost 8 bases and J lost 3 bases. In germline, CDR1 is MDHEN, CDR2 SYDVKM. For the CDR3, the DNA is TGTGCCAGCCGCGGACAGGGGGGCTACGAGCAGTACTTC. This gives the protein CASRGQGGYEQYF.

This clonotype came up many times. This chain links TRBV9 with TRBJ2-1, with 9 nucleotides matching TRBD1. Trimming at V came to 4 bases and at J to 1 base, leaving 3 bases not matched to a gene. Per the germline V gene, CDR1 is SGDLS and CDR2 is YYNGEE. The CDR3 spans 15 residues. CDR3 in amino acids: CASSFGTGSYNEQFF. DNA of the CDR3: TGTGCCAGCAGCTTCGGGACAGGGTCCTACAATGAGCAGTTCTTC.